This T cell receptor beta chain was recorded in a study of blood T cells in healthy people across ages. Turning to this clonotype: The antigen remains unidentified.

Germline CDR1 LNHDA, CDR2 SQIVND (reference sequence). The CDR3 consists of 13 residues. V was pared by 6 bases and J by 12 bases, with 20 bases between. Each donor's blood draw was roughly 10 milliliters of peripheral blood. Points from the study as a whole: The diversity estimates, figures obtained from one million T cells, were considered underestimates.

Sample-barcoded 5' priming and a J-beta primer mix drove a second PCR of 7 to 11 cycles. Unique molecular identifiers of 12 random nucleotides labeled each cDNA. Using its own MiXCR run on the 5' RACE reads, TCRdb lists one record per CDR3 protein. The data contain 600,000 to 900,000 distinct CDR3 sequences, about 26% of them singletons. The data also belong to a second study, concerning T cells of mothers and their children.

Source material: blood. The V and J genes are TRBV19 and TRBJ1-2; D uncertain. This sequence was found in a boy younger than 18 in good health. The CDR3 DNA reads as TGTGCCAGTAGCGTTGTCACGATGGTGGCACACACCTTC. Its protein product is CASSVVTMVAHTF.